These 28 T cell receptor beta chains originate from one sample sequenced in a study of control samples from healthy donors and cancer patients (dated by TCRdb to 2019 to 2021). Libraries were made using the immunoSEQ multiplex PCR assay. TCRdb's version of the immuneACCESS table is confined to in-frame rearrangements and falls short of the full clone set. An unresolved V gene accounts for under half of the shortfall where checked; the remainder is of unknown origin. Counted in this sample were about 160,000 clones; roughly 95% of them appeared once. The ten largest clonotypes hold just over 1% of the sample. Sequenced input: blood. The source of these receptors is a woman aged 25 to 39 in good health.

The chain links TRBV10-1 to TRBJ2-2, with D possibly called TRBD1 or TRBD2 (5 bases each). V lost 4 bases and J lost 6, with 21 bases in between. Germline-derived CDR1 and CDR2 are WNHNN and SYGVQD (reference sequence). The CDR3 is 17 residues long. The CDR3 is CASSAGIERDQPGELFF. CDR3 nucleotides: TGCGCCAGCAGTGCCGGGATAGAGAGGGACCAACCCGGGGAGCTGTTTTTT.

The chain combines TRBV3-1 (or the pseudogene TRBV3-2) with TRBJ1-1; the match to TRBD1 covers 7 bases. Trimming cost V 4 bases and J 10 bases; bases outside gene matches: 6. This CDR3 is built from 12 residues. Germline values: CDR1 LGHDT, CDR2 YNNKEL (reference sequence). The CDR3 protein is CASSPNRGRAFF. CDR3 nucleotide sequence: TGTGCCAGCAGCCCGAACAGGGGACGAGCTTTCTTT.

V and J are TRBV7-8 and TRBJ2-5, with D perhaps assigned TRBD1 or TRBD2 (6 bases each). Between the trimmed V and J ends, which lost 2 bases and 2 bases, there was a span of 18 bases. The CDR3 consists of 17 residues. CDR1 is SGHVS, CDR2 FQNEAQ, per germline. DNA for the CDR3: TGTGCCAGCAGCTTAACAGGGACTGGGCTAAAACAAGAGACCCAGTACTTC. Translating gives CASSLTGTGLKQETQYF.

V is TRBV3-1 (or the pseudogene TRBV3-2) and J is TRBJ1-1; tentative D call: TRBD1 (5 bases). V lost 4 bases and J lost 4, with 16 bases in between. The CDR3 spans 15 residues. Germline V gives CDR1 LGHDT, CDR2 YNNKEL (reference sequence). The CDR3 coding sequence is TGTGCCAGCAGCCCCCGAGGGCTTGGGGGCACTGAAGCTTTCTTT. It codes for CASSPRGLGGTEAFF.

The V and J genes are TRBV6-5 and TRBJ1-2; 9 nucleotides agree with TRBD1. After removal of 5 bases from V and 8 bases from J, the junction contained 12 bases not matched to a gene. Germline lookup yields CDR1 MNHEY and CDR2 SVGAGI. The CDR3 is made up of 15 amino acids. CDR3 loop: CASSNKGTGFVGYTF. The CDR3 DNA follows: TGTGCCAGCAGTAACAAGGGGACAGGGTTTGTCGGCTACACCTTC.

The V gene is TRBV18, the J gene TRBJ1-4; tentatively, D is TRBD1 (5 bases). V was clipped by 1 base and J by 7 bases, with 19 bases between them. The CDR3 length is 17 residues. Germline CDR1 is KGHSH and CDR2 is LQKENI. The CDR3 loop is CASSPRLSGQGGEKLFF. For the CDR3, the DNA is TGTGCCAGCTCACCACGGCTGAGTGGCCAGGGCGGTGAAAAACTGTTTTTT.

The rearrangement uses TRBV6-6 and TRBJ1-4; tentative D call: TRBD1 (5 bases). With 1 base removed from V and 5 bases from J, the gap between germline ends came to 14 bases. CDR1 and CDR2 (germline): MNHNY, SVGAGI (reference sequence). The CDR3 contains 16 residues. CDR3 protein: CASSYYLGGSNEKLFF. The CDR3 nucleotides are TGTGCCAGCAGTTACTACCTTGGGGGGAGCAATGAAAAACTGTTTTTT.

The J gene is TRBJ2-1, the V gene TRBV7-8; 7 bases agree with TRBD2. Per the germline V gene, CDR1 is SGHVS and CDR2 is FQNEAQ. This CDR3 region has 18 residues. With 2 bases clipped from V and 2 bases from J, the junction kept 12 bases outside the gene matches. CDR3: CASSLRGRSGPTYNEQFF. The DNA of the CDR3 is TGTGCCAGCAGCTTACGGGGTCGTAGCGGGCCGACCTACAATGAGCAGTTCTTC.

The chain is built from TRBV30 and TRBJ2-2; no clear D. CDR1 is GTSNPN and CDR2 is SVGIG in the germline V gene (reference sequence). V lost 0 bases and J 7 bases, leaving 6 bases between the germline ends. The CDR3 runs 12 residues. The DNA for the CDR3 is TGTGCCTGGAGTGTGGTCCGCGGGGAGCTGTTTTTT. Its translation is CAWSVVRGELFF.

The gene calls are TRBV6-4 and TRBJ2-1, with TRBD1 matching over 8 bases. V lost 3 bases, J lost 0 bases, and 16 bases stayed unmatched. CDR1 and CDR2 (germline): MRHNA, SNTAGT. CDR3 length: 20 residues. This CDR3 is CASSESGQGTGFSSYNEQFF. The CDR3 DNA sequence: TGTGCCAGCAGTGAATCTGGACAGGGTACGGGTTTCAGCTCCTACAATGAGCAGTTCTTC.

The chain combines TRBV27 with TRBJ1-5, with a possible D match to TRBD1 (6 bases). The germline V gene encodes CDR1 MNHEY and CDR2 SMNVEV (reference sequence). V was trimmed by 2 bases and J by 4 bases, leaving 12 bases between them. The CDR3 is 15 residues long. This CDR3 reads CASSLQGHPNQPQHF. The CDR3 nucleotides read TGTGCCAGCAGTTTACAGGGACACCCTAATCAGCCCCAGCATTTT.

The rearrangement links TRBV28 to TRBJ2-3; TRBD1 aligns across 7 bases. CDR3 length: 15 residues. With 4 bases clipped from V and 4 bases from J, the junction kept 8 bases outside the gene matches. Germline CDR1 reads MDHEN; CDR2 reads SYDVKM. In nucleotides, the CDR3 is TGTGCCAGCAGTTATCAGTCCCAGGGGGCAGATACGCAGTATTTT. Its protein is CASSYQSQGADTQYF.

The rearrangement links TRBV7-3 to TRBJ2-7, with D perhaps TRBD1 (6 bases). Germline V gene lookup returns CDR1 SGHTA and CDR2 FQGTGA. Trimming pared 5 bases from V and 0 bases from J, leaving 17 bases between. This CDR3 spans 16 amino acids. The CDR3 loop is CASSPLGAPSSYEQYF. The CDR3 bases are TGTGCCAGCAGCCCTCTGGGGGCGCCGAGCTCCTACGAGCAGTACTTC.

This clone was observed a single time. V usage is TRBV30 and J usage is TRBJ2-7, with 7 bases identical to TRBD1. This CDR3 contains 16 residues. CDR1 and CDR2 (germline): GTSNPN, SVGIG (reference sequence). V was pared by 3 bases and J by 3 bases, with 14 bases of the junction left unmatched. The CDR3 is CAWSPKDRVGGYEQYF. CDR3 DNA: TGTGCCTGGAGCCCTAAAGACAGGGTAGGGGGCTACGAGCAGTACTTC.

The chain recombines TRBV6-5 with TRBJ1-4, with 10 bases identical to TRBD1. The CDR3 has 15 amino acids. Germline lookup yields CDR1 MNHEY and CDR2 SVGAGI. V gave up 5 bases and J gave up 8 bases; unmatched junction bases: 8. The CDR3 DNA reads as TGTGCCAGCAGTCGAGCCGGGACAGGGGTAGAAAAACTGTTTTTT. Translating it yields CASSRAGTGVEKLFF.

V is TRBV6-5 and J is TRBJ2-7; D may be TRBD2 (6 bases). The V gene's germline CDR1 is MNHEY and CDR2 SVGAGI. There are 11 residues in the CDR3. V was trimmed by 6 bases and J by 3 bases, leaving 6 bases between them. DNA for the CDR3: TGTGCCAGCAGGACTAGCTACGAGCAGTACTTC. Translating it yields CASRTSYEQYF.

This sequence joins TRBV7-3 and TRBJ2-7; D gene unclear. This CDR3 region has 14 residues. Germline lookup yields CDR1 SGHTA and CDR2 FQGTGA. V lost 2 bases and J lost 0, with 8 bases in between. The CDR3 coding sequence is TGTGCCAGCAGCTTATTGGTCCGCTCCTACGAGCAGTACTTC. Its translation is CASSLLVRSYEQYF.

The chain couples TRBV19 to TRBJ1-3; D is uncertain. The CDR3 totals 16 residues. V lost 6 bases and J lost 0, with 15 bases in between. Germline V gene sequence: CDR1 LNHDA, CDR2 SQIVND (reference sequence). As DNA, the CDR3 is TGTGCCAGTAGCCGCAACGGGGATTTCTCTGGAAACACCATATATTTT. Its protein is CASSRNGDFSGNTIYF.

V and J are TRBV11-2 and TRBJ2-6, with D unclear. Trimming removed 3 bases from V and 0 bases from J, with 9 bases in between. CDR1 and CDR2 from the germline V gene are SGHAT and FQNNGV. There are 16 residues in the CDR3. CDR3 sequence (DNA): TGTGCCAGCAGCTTCTTCACATACTCTGGGGCCAACGTCCTGACTTTC. It encodes CASSFFTYSGANVLTF.

The rearrangement uses TRBV2 and TRBJ1-5, with D possibly matching TRBD1 (5 bases). The CDR3 has 15 residues. The V and J ends lost 5 bases and 9 bases respectively, with 20 bases between them. Germline assignment: CDR1 SNHLY and CDR2 FYNNEI. The CDR3 loop is CASSLDRGVGRPQHF. CDR3 nucleotide sequence: TGTGCCAGCAGTCTAGACAGAGGGGTTGGGAGGCCCCAGCATTTT.

The V gene is TRBV16, the J gene TRBJ1-6; 7 bases map to TRBD1. Germline V lookup: CDR1 KGHSY, CDR2 FQNENV. CDR3 length: 16 amino acids. The junction had 10 bases not matched to a gene; V was cut back by 1 base and J by 10 bases. CDR3 bases: TGTGCCAGCAGCCAATTCAGGAACAGGGGCTCCTCACCCCTCCACTTT. Amino acid sequence: CASSQFRNRGSSPLHF.

The J gene is TRBJ2-3, the V gene TRBV7-6; D is perhaps TRBD1 or TRBD2 (5 bases each). The CDR3 extends over 16 amino acids. Per the germline V gene, CDR1 is SGHVS and CDR2 is FNYEAQ. V dropped 2 bases and J dropped 3 bases, with 15 bases sitting between them. CDR3 region: CASSLMTPRGTDTQYF. DNA for the CDR3: TGTGCCAGCAGCTTAATGACCCCGAGGGGTACAGATACGCAGTATTTT.

The chain's CDR3 is CASSLEVVGHEQYF. Here the CDR3 DNA reads TGTGCCAGCAGCTTAGAAGTGGTGGGGCACGAGCAGTACTTC. The V gene is TRBV7-8, the J gene TRBJ2-7, with a weak D call TRBD1 (5 bases). V was clipped by 1 base and J by 5 bases, with 12 bases between them. The CDR3 consists of 14 residues. Germline lookup yields CDR1 SGHVS and CDR2 FQNEAQ. Together with reference TRBV7-8 and TRBJ2-7, the CDR3 gives the full variable domain: GAGVSQSPRYKVAKRGQDVALRCDPISGHVSLFWYQQALGQGPEFLTYFQNEAQLDKSGLPSDRFFAERPEGSVSTLKIQRTQQEDSAVYLCASSLEVVGHEQYFGPGTRLTVT.

V and J are TRBV28 and TRBJ2-5; 9 bases are shared with TRBD1. The junction had 12 bases not matched to a gene; V was cut back by 5 bases and J by 2 bases. The CDR3 sequence is 17 residues long. Germline CDR1 and CDR2: MDHEN and SYDVKM. CDR3 bases: TGTGCCAGCAGTCCACCGGGACAGGGCCGAGATCAAGAGACCCAGTACTTC. It is translated as CASSPPGQGRDQETQYF.

The rearrangement uses TRBV9 and TRBJ2-6, with TRBD1 identical over 8 bases. V gave up 3 bases and J gave up 0 bases; unmatched junction bases: 11. The CDR3 is 19 amino acids. Germline CDR1 reads SGDLS; CDR2 reads YYNGEE. CDR3 protein: CASSAAITGGSSGANVLTF. The CDR3 region has the DNA TGTGCCAGCAGCGCAGCGATAACAGGGGGGAGCTCTGGGGCCAACGTCCTGACTTTC.

This clone was recorded once. V and J are TRBV11-2 and TRBJ1-2, with D perhaps TRBD1 (5 bases). The germline V gene has CDR1 SGHAT and CDR2 FQNNGV. The CDR3 sequence is 15 residues long. The V end was cut by 5 bases, the J end by 5 bases, with 18 bases between. The CDR3 DNA sequence: TGTGCCAGCAGCCCCTTGTCCAGCAGGGCGTATGGCTACACCTTC. It yields the protein CASSPLSSRAYGYTF. The full variable domain, its missing parts supplied by reference TRBV11-2 and TRBJ1-2, is EAGVAQSPRYKIIEKRQSVAFWCNPISGHATLYWYQQILGQGPKLLIQFQNNGVVDDSQLPKDRFSAERLKGVDSTLKIQPAKLEDSAVYLCASSPLSSRAYGYTFGSGTRLTVV.

The chain couples TRBV5-4 to TRBJ2-3, with D perhaps given as TRBD1 or TRBD2 (6 bases each). The V and J ends lost 2 bases and 4 bases respectively, with 11 bases between them. This CDR3 comprises 14 residues. The germline V gene has CDR1 SGHNT and CDR2 YYREEE (reference sequence). The CDR3 DNA reads as TGTGCCAGCAGCTTAGGGGGGAGCCCAGATACGCAGTATTTT. Protein product: CASSLGGSPDTQYF.

This clone occurred once. The V gene is TRBV3-1 (or the pseudogene TRBV3-2), the J gene TRBJ2-4, with a weak D call TRBD1 (6 bases). V was clipped by 0 bases and J by 1 base, with 16 bases between them. Per germline, CDR1 LGHDT and CDR2 YNNKEL (reference sequence). The CDR3 is 18 amino acids. This CDR3 is CASSQEWESRGAKNIQYF. The DNA for the CDR3 is TGTGCCAGCAGCCAAGAATGGGAGAGCAGGGGTGCCAAAAACATTCAGTACTTC.